This T cell receptor (beta chain) appears in the sequencing data of a study of T cells in Graves' hyperthyroidism and ophthalmopathy. At the level of the study: Peripheral blood specimens were obtained at initial diagnosis, prior to any treatment.

The CDR3 has 15 amino acids. Germline CDR1 and CDR2: SGHTA and FQGNSA. V shed 6 bases and J 0 bases; nucleotides not matched to a gene: 6. This clonotype was recorded only once. Its cognate antigen is unknown. Overall study findings and caveats: Expanded thyroid clonotypes (above 0.001) were mostly also found in blood. Model predictions of ophthalmopathy came a median 6.5 months before onset.

Amplification yielded TCR beta CDR3 regions, with RNA transcripts as the source. First-round RT-PCR of the TCR CDR3 relied on the HTBI primer set. TCRdb used MiXCR to reprocess the multiplex PCR reads, holding one entry per CDR3 protein. The sample carries about 92,000 distinct CDR3 sequences, about half recorded once. Sequenced input: blood. The TCR sequence derives from a woman in her forties with Graves' hyperthyroidism. This sequence joins TRBV7-2 and TRBJ1-1; the match to TRBD1 covers 8 bases. The chain's CDR3 is CASSVTGALNTEAFF. CDR3 in DNA: TGTGCCAGCAGTGTGACAGGGGCCCTGAACACTGAAGCTTTCTTT.